Sequencing of this T cell receptor (beta chain) was carried out in a study of cytomegalovirus exposure and HLA in healthy donors. Method: immunoSEQ multiplex PCR; TCRdb's copy keeps in-frame clones and lacks some. Of some 120,000 clones in the sample, approximately 91% were seen once. Study conclusions and caveats: Most TCR sequences were uncommon, yet certain public TCRs appeared in many donors. A subsequent analysis found that TCR clusters from the first cohort also tended to co-occur in the 90 to 150 validation repertoires, with about 94% of cluster scores above 0.

The donors were members of the validation cohort, which comprised 120 subjects and was separate from the first cohort of some 680 subjects. The CDR3 sequence is 14 residues long. Trimming took 9 bases from V and 5 from J; bases not matched to a gene: 8. The V gene's germline CDR1 is LNHDA and CDR2 SQIVND (reference sequence). A word on this clone: Its antigen is not identified.

The material sequenced was PBMCs. V gene TRBV19 combines with J gene TRBJ1-2, with TRBD1 matching over 11 bases. The clonotype comes from a young man in good health and CMV-seronegative. CDR3 loop: CASRTGGAFYGYTF. The CDR3 DNA reads as TGTGCCAGCAGGACAGGGGGCGCTTTTTATGGCTACACCTTC. The variable domain in full, with the rest retrieved from reference TRBV19 and TRBJ1-2, is DGGITQSPKYLFRKEGQNVTLSCEQNLNHDAMYWYRQDPGQGLRLIYYSQIVNDFQKGDIAEGYSVSREKKESFPLTVTSAQKNPTAFYLCASRTGGAFYGYTFGSGTRLTVV.